This T cell receptor beta chain was sequenced in a study of blood T cell repertoires in COVID-19. About the research overall: The study counted Cohort 3 donors as recovered given two negative PCRs, clearance, or symptom resolution.

Individuals aged roughly 18 to 95 years were recruited from fewer than 25 US areas. Each participant's cohort was designated according to participant-reported clinical history. As concerns this clone: Other DNA sequences of this sample code for an identical CDR3.

Libraries were prepared by immunoSEQ multiplex PCR; TCRdb keeps only in-frame clonotypes and omits some of them. The repertoire consists of approximately 140,000 clones, with 84% occurring once and the leading ten covering roughly 3.7%. Sequencing was carried out using PBMCs or T cells enriched from blood (not recorded which). This clonotype originated in a man aged 45 to 65 in a cohort exposed to, infected with or recovered from COVID-19 (not recorded which).

The CDR3 bases are TGCGCCAGCAGCTTGCCGACAGGGAGCACAGATACGCAGTATTTT. The encoded protein is CASSLPTGSTDTQYF. The chain recombines TRBV5-1 with TRBJ2-3; TRBD1 matches at 7 bases. The CDR3 loop spans 15 amino acids. From germline, CDR1 is SGHRS and CDR2 YFSETQ. V was pared by 1 base and J by 0 bases, with 2 bases of the junction left unmatched.